What follows are 6 T cell receptor beta chains derived from one specimen sequenced in a study of blood T cell repertoires in COVID-19. Method: immunoSEQ multiplex PCR; TCRdb's copy keeps in-frame clones and lacks some. The sample shows about 200,000 clones, roughly 80% of them seen only once. Source material: peripheral blood. Source of these receptors: an elderly woman with acute or convalescent COVID-19.

V gene TRBV5-4 combines with J gene TRBJ2-3, with D perhaps matching TRBD2 (6 bases). V lost 1 base and J 2 bases, leaving 8 bases between the germline ends. CDR1 is SGHNT, CDR2 YYREEE, per germline (reference sequence). This CDR3 has 14 residues. The CDR3, as DNA: TGTGCCAGCAGCTTGCGCGGGGCCACAGATACGCAGTATTTT. Translated: CASSLRGATDTQYF.

The CDR3 nucleotides are TGTGCCAGCAGCGTAACCGGGGGTCGGGAGACCCAGTACTTC. Translating it yields CASSVTGGRETQYF. The rearrangement joins TRBV9 to TRBJ2-5; the D gene is possibly TRBD2 (6 bases). With 1 base removed from V and 5 bases from J, the gap between germline ends came to 12 bases. CDR1 and CDR2 (germline): SGDLS, YYNGEE. This CDR3 is 14 amino acids long.

V gene TRBV6-5 combines with J gene TRBJ1-4; D is perhaps TRBD1 (5 bases). The V gene lost 6 bases and the J gene lost 0 bases, with 8 bases spanning the gap. Germline V gene lookup returns CDR1 MNHEY and CDR2 SVGAGI. This CDR3 is 14 amino acids long. The CDR3 sequence: CASSLRATNEKLFF. CDR3 in DNA: TGTGCCAGCAGCCTCAGGGCAACTAATGAAAAACTGTTTTTT.

This clone was seen a handful of times. The genes are TRBV19 and TRBJ2-7; a possible D gene is TRBD1 (5 bases). The length of the CDR3 is 14 residues. V shed 3 bases and J shed 3 bases, with 12 bases lying between them. The V gene's germline CDR1 is LNHDA and CDR2 SQIVND (reference sequence). Here the CDR3 DNA reads TGTGCCAGTAGTATGTCCAGGGATATCTACGAGCAGTACTTC. Protein sequence: CASSMSRDIYEQYF.

The chain couples TRBV29-1 to TRBJ2-5; a possible D gene is TRBD1 (6 bases). Germline loops: CDR1 SQVTM, CDR2 ANQGSEA. The CDR3 sequence is 12 residues long. The ends were cut back, 4 bases at V and 2 bases at J, with 8 bases in the middle. The chain's CDR3 is CSVVGAQETQYF. The CDR3 DNA sequence: TGCAGCGTTGTGGGGGCACAAGAGACCCAGTACTTC.

The V and J genes are TRBV5-1 and TRBJ2-7, with a possible D match to TRBD1 (6 bases). V was shortened by 0 bases and J by 0 bases, with 10 bases between the two germline ends. Germline V gene lookup returns CDR1 SGHRS and CDR2 YFSETQ. The CDR3 length is 15 residues. In DNA, the CDR3 is TGCGCCAGCAGCTTGGGAGGACAGACCTCCTACGAGCAGTACTTC. Translated: CASSLGGQTSYEQYF.